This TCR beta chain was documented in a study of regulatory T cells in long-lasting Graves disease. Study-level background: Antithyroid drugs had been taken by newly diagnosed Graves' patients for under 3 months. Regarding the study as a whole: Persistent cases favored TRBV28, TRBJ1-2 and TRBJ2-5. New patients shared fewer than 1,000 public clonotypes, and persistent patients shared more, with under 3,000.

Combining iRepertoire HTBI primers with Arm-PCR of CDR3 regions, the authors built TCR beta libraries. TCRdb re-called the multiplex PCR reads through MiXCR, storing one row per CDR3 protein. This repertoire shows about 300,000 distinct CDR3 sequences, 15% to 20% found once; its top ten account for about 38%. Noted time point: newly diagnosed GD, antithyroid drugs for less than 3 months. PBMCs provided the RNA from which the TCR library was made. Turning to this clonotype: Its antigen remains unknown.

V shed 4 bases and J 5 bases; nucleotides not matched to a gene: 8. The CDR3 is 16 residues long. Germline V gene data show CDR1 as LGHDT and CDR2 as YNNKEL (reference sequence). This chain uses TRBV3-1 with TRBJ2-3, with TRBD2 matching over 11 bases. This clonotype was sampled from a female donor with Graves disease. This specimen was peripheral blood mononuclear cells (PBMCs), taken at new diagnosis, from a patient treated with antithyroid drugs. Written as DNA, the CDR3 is TGTGCCAGCAGCCCTAGACTAGCGGGGCATGGAGATACGCAGTATTTT. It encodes CASSPRLAGHGDTQYF.